This T cell receptor beta chain originates from a study of blood T cell repertoires in COVID-19. Sequencing was performed with immunoSEQ multiplex PCR; in TCRdb, only in-frame clones are kept and a portion is missing. This table has hundreds of thousands of clones, around 89% appearing once. Cohorts were based on clinical histories the participants reported. For recovered donors of Cohort 3, there were two negative PCRs, clearance, or symptom resolution. The sequenced sample was PBMCs or T cells enriched from blood (not recorded which). This TCR was recovered from a woman in her thirties who had recovered from COVID-19.

CDR3 in DNA: TGTGCCAGCAGTTCCCAAAATAATTATCCGGTCTCCTACGAGCAGTACTTC. Translation: CASSSQNNYPVSYEQYF. This chain links TRBV28 with TRBJ2-7; D not resolved. The CDR3 has 17 amino acids. Deletions cut 4 bases from V and 0 bases from J, with 19 bases between. Germline values: CDR1 MDHEN, CDR2 SYDVKM. Combining the CDR3 with reference TRBV28 and TRBJ2-7 gives the whole variable domain DVKVTQSSRYLVKRTGEKVFLECVQDMDHENMFWYRQDPGLGLRLIYFSYDVKMKEKGDIPEGYSVSREKKERFSLILESASTNQTSMYLCASSSQNNYPVSYEQYFGPGTRLTVT.